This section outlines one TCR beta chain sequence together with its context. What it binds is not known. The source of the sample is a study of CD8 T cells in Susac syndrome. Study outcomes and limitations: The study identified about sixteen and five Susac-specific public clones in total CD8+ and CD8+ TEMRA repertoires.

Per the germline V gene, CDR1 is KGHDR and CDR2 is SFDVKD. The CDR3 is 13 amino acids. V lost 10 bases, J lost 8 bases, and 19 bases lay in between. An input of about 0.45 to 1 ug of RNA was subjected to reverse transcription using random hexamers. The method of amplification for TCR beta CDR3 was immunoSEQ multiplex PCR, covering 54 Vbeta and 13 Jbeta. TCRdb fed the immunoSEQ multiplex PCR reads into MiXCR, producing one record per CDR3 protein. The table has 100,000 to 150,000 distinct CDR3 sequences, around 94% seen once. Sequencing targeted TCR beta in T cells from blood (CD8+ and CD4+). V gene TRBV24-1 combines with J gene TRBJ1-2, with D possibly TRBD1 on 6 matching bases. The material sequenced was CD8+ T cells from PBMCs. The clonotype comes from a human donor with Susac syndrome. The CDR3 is CATSSGGAEGYTF. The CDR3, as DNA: TGTGCCACGTCCTCCGGGGGCGCAGAGGGCTACACCTTC.